The 9 T cell receptor beta chains below come from one sample, sequenced in a study of cytomegalovirus exposure and HLA in healthy donors. Use of 60 Vbeta and 13 Jbeta primers characterized the PCR. Sequencing used immunoSEQ multiplex PCR; TCRdb keeps in-frame clones, though not all of them. This table holds about 120,000 clones, 60% to 80% found once. Sequencing was carried out using PBMCs. The receptors were sampled from a man over 45 in good health and CMV-seropositive.

This clone has more than one count but fewer than ten. This sequence joins TRBV29-1 and TRBJ2-7; the match to TRBD2 covers 9 bases. Unmatched junction bases numbered 6, after V lost 3 bases and J lost 6 bases. The CDR3 has 13 amino acids. Germline V gene lookup returns CDR1 SQVTM and CDR2 ANQGSEA. The CDR3 coding sequence is TGCAGCGTTGAGGGGACTAGCTCACGCGAGCAGTACTTC. Protein: CSVEGTSSREQYF.

V usage is TRBV5-4 and J usage is TRBJ2-7; D is possibly TRBD1 (5 bases). CDR1 is SGHNT, CDR2 YYREEE, per germline (reference sequence). CDR3 length equals 15 residues. V lost 4 bases and J 3 bases, leaving 17 bases between the germline ends. The CDR3 bases are TGTGCCAGCAGCCTGGGGTTTCAGGGAAGCTACGAGCAGTACTTC. Its translation: CASSLGFQGSYEQYF.

This clone was picked up a small number of times. The chain links TRBV7-9 to TRBJ2-7; D possibly corresponds to TRBD2 (5 bases). Germline V CDR1 and CDR2: SEHNR, FQNEAQ (reference sequence). Trimming removed 8 bases from V and 3 bases from J, with 17 bases in between. There are 14 residues in the CDR3. DNA for the CDR3: TGTGCCAGCGAAGTCGGGATGGGTTACTACGAGCAGTACTTC. Its protein product is CASEVGMGYYEQYF.

The chain uses TRBV5-1 and TRBJ1-1, with TRBD1 matching 7 bases. Unmatched junction bases numbered 2, after V lost 2 bases and J lost 1 base. The CDR3 sequence is 14 residues long. CDR1 and CDR2 (germline): SGHRS, YFSETQ. Here the CDR3 reads CASSLTGANTEAFF. CDR3 sequence (DNA): TGCGCCAGCAGCTTAACAGGGGCGAACACTGAAGCTTTCTTT.

The chain employs TRBV29-1 and TRBJ2-1, with 10 bases that match TRBD2. The CDR3 sequence is 15 residues long. Germline values: CDR1 SQVTM, CDR2 ANQGSEA. V shed 4 bases and J 6 bases; nucleotides not matched to a gene: 9. The CDR3 sequence is CSVGRLAGAGNEQFF. CDR3 DNA sequence: TGCAGCGTTGGGAGGCTAGCGGGAGCGGGCAATGAGCAGTTCTTC.

This clone was seen just once. Written as DNA, the CDR3 is TGCGCCAGCAGCTTGGGCGGTAGCGCGACTTCCTACAATGAGCAGTTCTTC. It is translated as CASSLGGSATSYNEQFF. V usage is TRBV5-1 and J usage is TRBJ2-1; D is perhaps TRBD2 (5 bases). Germline V gene lookup returns CDR1 SGHRS and CDR2 YFSETQ. V gave up 0 bases and J gave up 1 base, with 14 bases separating them. This CDR3 spans 17 amino acids.

This clone was seen a handful of times. The V and J genes are TRBV6-5 and TRBJ1-2; TRBD1 agrees at 8 bases. Germline V lookup: CDR1 MNHEY, CDR2 SVGAGI. CDR3 length: 13 amino acids. With 4 bases clipped from V and 3 bases from J, the junction kept 1 base outside the gene matches. This CDR3 reads CASSSDRDYGYTF. The CDR3 DNA reads TGTGCCAGCAGTTCGGACAGGGACTATGGCTACACCTTC.

The chain links TRBV7-9 to TRBJ1-1; D might be TRBD1 (5 bases). V lost 4 bases and J 4 bases, leaving 10 bases between the germline ends. In germline, CDR1 is SEHNR, CDR2 FQNEAQ (reference sequence). There are 13 residues in the CDR3. The CDR3 region is CASSSGGGTEAFF. CDR3 DNA: TGTGCCAGCAGCTCCGGGGGGGGCACTGAAGCTTTCTTT.

The rearrangement joins TRBV29-1 to TRBJ2-5; 7 nucleotides align to TRBD2. Losses at the gene ends were 5 bases for V and 2 bases for J; bases not matched to a gene: 5. Per the germline V gene, CDR1 is SQVTM and CDR2 is ANQGSEA. The CDR3 is made up of 13 amino acids. CDR3 DNA: TGCAGCGTTTCTCTGCGGGGGCAAGAGACCCAGTACTTC. This translates into CSVSLRGQETQYF.